This TCR beta chain was identified during a study of control samples from healthy donors and cancer patients. Measured with immunoSEQ multiplex PCR; TCRdb has only the in-frame clones, and not every one. This table has 150,000 to 200,000 clones, about 94% appearing once. Germline V gene lookup returns CDR1 WSHSY and CDR2 SAAADI. The CDR3 extends over 21 amino acids. Trimming at V came to 2 bases and at J to 3 bases, leaving 19 bases not matched to a gene. The receptor was isolated from a woman aged 40 to 50 in good health. This rearrangement joins TRBV10-2 to TRBJ2-1; 10 bases fit TRBD2. Input material: blood. CDR3 nucleotides: TGCGCCAGCAGTGAGCCGGGTGGGCAGGGCAGTCCTAGCGGGAGCTACAATGAGCAGTTCTTC. Translation gives CASSEPGGQGSPSGSYNEQFF.